This entry lists 12 T cell receptor beta chains sequenced from one sample in a study of T-cell reconstitution after alpha-beta-depleted transplantation in children. Unique molecular identifiers were incorporated into the prepared TCRbeta library. TCRdb fed the PCR reads into MiXCR, producing one record per CDR3 protein. Of fewer than 1 million distinct CDR3 sequences detected, 16% appear once; the ten largest clones hold roughly 4.8%. The sequenced sample was PBMCs, mostly from graft donor cells, obtained 360 days after TCRalphabeta/CD19-depleted stem cell transplant. The source of these receptors is a male patient younger than 18 who had a stem cell transplant for acute lymphoblastic leukemia, so the T cells may come from the graft donor.

This clonotype was observed a handful of times. This chain connects TRBV5-1 to TRBJ2-7, with D possibly TRBD2 on 5 matching bases. Trimming removed 1 base from V and 2 bases from J, with 13 bases in between. Germline assignment: CDR1 SGHRS and CDR2 YFSETQ. CDR3 size: 15 residues. CDR3 sequence: CASSLSGRGPYEQYF. The CDR3 nucleotides are TGCGCCAGCAGCTTGTCGGGGAGAGGGCCCTACGAGCAGTACTTC. Full variable domain (rest looked up from reference TRBV5-1 and TRBJ2-7): KAGVTQTPRYLIKTRGQQVTLSCSPISGHRSVSWYQQTPGQGLQFLFEYFSETQRNKGNFPGRFSGRQFSNSRSEMNVSTLELGDSALYLCASSLSGRGPYEQYFGPGTRLTVT.

The CDR3 protein is CSARWGKGSDTQYF. CDR3 DNA sequence: TGCAGTGCGAGATGGGGGAAGGGGTCAGATACGCAGTATTTT. The chain has TRBV20-1 and TRBJ2-3, with D possibly being TRBD1 or TRBD2 (5 bases each). The V gene's germline CDR1 is DFQATT and CDR2 SNEGSKA (reference sequence). The CDR3 contains 14 residues. Trimming took off 6 bases at V and 4 bases at J, with 17 bases between the two ends.

This clonotype showed up just a few times. The gene calls are TRBV20-1 and TRBJ1-5; D uncertain. Trimming left V 6 bases short and J 4 bases short, with 13 bases between. Germline CDR1 DFQATT, CDR2 SNEGSKA (reference sequence). The CDR3 runs to 13 residues. The CDR3 region is CSAHPDGNQPQHF. The CDR3, as DNA: TGCAGTGCCCACCCGGACGGGAATCAGCCCCAGCATTTT.

This clonotype occurred a few times. One junction end disagrees with the germline gene, perhaps due to a read error. The chain is built from TRBV7-8 and TRBJ2-1; D not resolved. The CDR3 has 16 amino acids. Germline CDR1 and CDR2: SGHVS and FQNEAQ. The CDR3 here is CASSLAPRFPYNEQFF. CDR3 DNA sequence: TGTGCCAGCAGTTTAGCCCCTAGGTTCCCCTACAATGAGCAGTTCTTC. Filled out from reference TRBV7-8 and TRBJ2-1, the complete variable domain reads GAGVSQSPRYKVAKRGQDVALRCDPISGHVSLFWYQQALGQGPEFLTYFQNEAQLDKSGLPSDRFFAERPEGSVSTLKIQRTQQEDSAVYLCASSLAPRFPYNEQFFGPGTRLTVL.

This rearrangement joins TRBV7-8 to TRBJ2-5, with D possibly TRBD1 on 5 matching bases. V dropped 3 bases and J dropped 5 bases, with 13 bases sitting between them. Germline-derived CDR1 and CDR2 are SGHVS and FQNEAQ. The CDR3 runs to 14 residues. Written as DNA, the CDR3 is TGTGCCAGCAGCTTGCCCCAGGGAAGGGAGACCCAGTACTTC. Its protein is CASSLPQGRETQYF.

In this sample, this clonotype turned up a few times. The V and J genes are TRBV20-1 and TRBJ2-5; D may be TRBD1 (6 bases). Trimming shortened V by 3 bases and J by 2 bases, and 10 bases separated the two germline ends. Germline loops: CDR1 DFQATT, CDR2 SNEGSKA (reference sequence). CDR3 size: 13 residues. The chain's CDR3 is CSASGTPQETQYF. CDR3 DNA sequence: TGCAGTGCTAGCGGGACACCACAAGAGACCCAGTACTTC.

In its sample, this clonotype was seen many times. This chain uses TRBV7-9 with TRBJ1-1; D not resolved. V was shortened by 3 bases and J by 1 base, with 18 bases between the two germline ends. Per germline, CDR1 SEHNR and CDR2 FQNEAQ (reference sequence). The CDR3 is 17 amino acids. CDR3 residues: CASSFPGGEPRNTEAFF. Written as DNA, the CDR3 is TGTGCCAGCAGCTTCCCCGGCGGGGAGCCCAGGAACACTGAAGCTTTCTTT.

As concerns this clonotype: Possible read error: a much larger clone is one base away. The chain uses TRBV12-3 or TRBV12-4 and TRBJ2-3; D possibly corresponds to TRBD2 (7 bases). The CDR3 runs to 16 residues. The chain's CDR3 is CASSLIGGRASDTQCF. CDR3 bases: TGTGCCAGCAGTTTAATAGGGGGGAGGGCCTCGGATACGCAGTGTTTT.

This clonotype was detected many times. The chain joins TRBV12-3 or TRBV12-4 to TRBJ1-4; D gene ambiguous. The ends were cut back, 4 bases at V and 6 bases at J, with 15 bases in the middle. The CDR3 sequence is 15 residues long. The CDR3 loop is CASSSNGRFYEKLFF. The CDR3 coding sequence is TGTGCCAGCAGTTCAAACGGGCGGTTTTATGAAAAACTGTTTTTT.

The chain has TRBV5-5 and TRBJ2-1; no reliable D call. The CDR3 has 14 amino acids. Germline V CDR1 and CDR2: SGHKS, YYEKEE (reference sequence). V dropped 0 bases and J dropped 6 bases, with 10 bases sitting between them. Written as DNA, the CDR3 is TGTGCCAGCAGCTTGGAGGCACGCAGCAATGAGCAGTTCTTC. Encoded protein: CASSLEARSNEQFF.

This clonotype was observed many times. The chain employs TRBV4-1 and TRBJ2-7; no clear D gene. The CDR3 contains 15 residues. Trimming stripped 2 bases from V and 0 bases from J, with 11 bases between. The germline V gene encodes CDR1 MGHRA and CDR2 YSYEKL. The CDR3 is CASSQRDGSSYEQYF. The CDR3 DNA reads TGCGCCAGCAGCCAACGAGACGGTTCCTCCTACGAGCAGTACTTC.

V and J are TRBV29-1 and TRBJ1-1; 7 positions match TRBD1. The V gene's germline CDR1 is SQVTM and CDR2 ANQGSEA. V shed 4 bases, J shed 2 bases, and the junction held 10 bases outside the gene matches. The CDR3 is 15 amino acids. The CDR3 loop reads CSVVRDSAVNTEAFF. In DNA form, the CDR3 reads TGCAGCGTTGTCCGGGACAGCGCAGTTAACACTGAAGCTTTCTTT.